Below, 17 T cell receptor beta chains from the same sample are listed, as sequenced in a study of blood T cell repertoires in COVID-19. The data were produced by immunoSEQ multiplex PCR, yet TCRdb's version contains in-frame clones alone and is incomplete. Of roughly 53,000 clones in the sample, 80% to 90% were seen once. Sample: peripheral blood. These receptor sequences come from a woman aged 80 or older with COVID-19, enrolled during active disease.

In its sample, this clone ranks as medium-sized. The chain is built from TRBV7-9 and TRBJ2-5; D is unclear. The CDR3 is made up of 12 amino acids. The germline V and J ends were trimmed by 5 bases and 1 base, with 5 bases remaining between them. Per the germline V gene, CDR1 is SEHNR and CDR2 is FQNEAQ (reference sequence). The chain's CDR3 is CASSGRQETQYF. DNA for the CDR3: TGTGCCAGCAGCGGGCGCCAAGAGACCCAGTACTTC.

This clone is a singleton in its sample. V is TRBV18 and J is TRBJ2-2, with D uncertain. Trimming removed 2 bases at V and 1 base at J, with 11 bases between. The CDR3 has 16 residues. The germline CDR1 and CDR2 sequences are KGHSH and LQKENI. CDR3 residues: CASSPSRQGNTGELFF. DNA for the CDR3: TGTGCCAGCTCACCATCGAGGCAAGGGAACACCGGGGAGCTGTTTTTT.

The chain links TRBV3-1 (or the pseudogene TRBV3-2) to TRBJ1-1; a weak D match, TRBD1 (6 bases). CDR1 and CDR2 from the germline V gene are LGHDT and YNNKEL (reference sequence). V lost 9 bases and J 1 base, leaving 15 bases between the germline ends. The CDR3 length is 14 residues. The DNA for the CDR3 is TGTGCCAGTCGAAAGCGGGGGCAGAACACTGAAGCTTTCTTT. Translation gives CASRKRGQNTEAFF.

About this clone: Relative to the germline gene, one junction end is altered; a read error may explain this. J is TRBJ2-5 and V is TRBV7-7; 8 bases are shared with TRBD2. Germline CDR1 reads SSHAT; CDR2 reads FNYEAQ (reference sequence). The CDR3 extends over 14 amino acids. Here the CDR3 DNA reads TGTGCTAGCAGCTTGAGCGGGAGTGGAGAGACCCAGTACTTC. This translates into CASSLSGSGETQYF.

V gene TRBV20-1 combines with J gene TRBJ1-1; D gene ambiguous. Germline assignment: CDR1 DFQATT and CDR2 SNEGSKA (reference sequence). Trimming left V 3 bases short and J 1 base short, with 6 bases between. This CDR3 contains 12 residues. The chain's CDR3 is CSASYKNTEAFF. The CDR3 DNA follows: TGCAGTGCTAGTTACAAGAACACTGAAGCTTTCTTT.

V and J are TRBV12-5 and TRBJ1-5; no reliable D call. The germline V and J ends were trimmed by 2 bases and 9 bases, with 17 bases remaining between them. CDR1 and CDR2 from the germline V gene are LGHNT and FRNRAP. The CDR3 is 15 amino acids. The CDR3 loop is CASGLLAGGARPQHF. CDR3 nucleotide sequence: TGTGCTAGTGGTTTGCTAGCAGGAGGCGCCAGGCCCCAGCATTTT.

This chain's CDR3 is CSARIQGGQFF. For the CDR3, the DNA is TGCAGTGCTAGAATCCAGGGTGGGCAGTTCTTC. This chain connects TRBV20-1 to TRBJ2-1, with D possibly being TRBD1 (5 bases). CDR1 is DFQATT, CDR2 SNEGSKA, per germline (reference sequence). V lost 2 bases to trimming and J lost 12 bases, with 11 bases between them. The CDR3 totals 11 residues.

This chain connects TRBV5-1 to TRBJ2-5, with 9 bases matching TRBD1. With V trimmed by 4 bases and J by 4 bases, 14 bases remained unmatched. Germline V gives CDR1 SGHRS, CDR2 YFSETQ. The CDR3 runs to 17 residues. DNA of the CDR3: TGCGCCAGCAGCCCACAACCGGGACAGGGTTTGTCAGAGACCCAGTACTTC. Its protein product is CASSPQPGQGLSETQYF.

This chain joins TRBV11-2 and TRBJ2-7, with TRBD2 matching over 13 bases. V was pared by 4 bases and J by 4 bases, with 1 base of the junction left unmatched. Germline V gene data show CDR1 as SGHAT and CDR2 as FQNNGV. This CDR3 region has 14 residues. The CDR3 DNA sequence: TGTGCCAGCAGCTCGGGACTAGCGGGATACGAGCAGTACTTC. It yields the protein CASSSGLAGYEQYF.

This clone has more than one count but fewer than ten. CDR3 in amino acids: CASSLYGQGNYGYTF. For the CDR3, the DNA is TGTGCCAGCAGCTTATATGGGCAGGGCAACTATGGCTACACCTTC. This chain connects TRBV7-2 to TRBJ1-2; D may be TRBD1 (5 bases). Trimming removed 2 bases from V and 2 bases from J, with 12 bases in between. The CDR3 spans 15 residues. CDR1 and CDR2 (germline): SGHTA, FQGNSA.

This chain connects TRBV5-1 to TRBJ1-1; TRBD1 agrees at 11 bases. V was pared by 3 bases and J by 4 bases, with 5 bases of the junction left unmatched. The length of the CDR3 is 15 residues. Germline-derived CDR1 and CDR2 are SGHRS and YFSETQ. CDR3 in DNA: TGCGCCAGCAGCTACGGACAGGGGGCCCTCACTGAAGCTTTCTTT. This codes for CASSYGQGALTEAFF. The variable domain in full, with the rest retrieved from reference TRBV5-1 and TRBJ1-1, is KAGVTQTPRYLIKTRGQQVTLSCSPISGHRSVSWYQQTPGQGLQFLFEYFSETQRNKGNFPGRFSGRQFSNSRSEMNVSTLELGDSALYLCASSYGQGALTEAFFGQGTRLTVV.

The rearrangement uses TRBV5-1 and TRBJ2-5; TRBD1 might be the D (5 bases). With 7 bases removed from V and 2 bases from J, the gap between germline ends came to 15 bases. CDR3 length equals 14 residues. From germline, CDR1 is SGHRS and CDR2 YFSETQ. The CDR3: CASGRQGGQETQYF. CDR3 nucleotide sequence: TGCGCCAGCGGCCGGCAGGGCGGACAAGAGACCCAGTACTTC. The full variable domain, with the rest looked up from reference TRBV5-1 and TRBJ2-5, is KAGVTQTPRYLIKTRGQQVTLSCSPISGHRSVSWYQQTPGQGLQFLFEYFSETQRNKGNFPGRFSGRQFSNSRSEMNVSTLELGDSALYLCASGRQGGQETQYFGPGTRLLVL.

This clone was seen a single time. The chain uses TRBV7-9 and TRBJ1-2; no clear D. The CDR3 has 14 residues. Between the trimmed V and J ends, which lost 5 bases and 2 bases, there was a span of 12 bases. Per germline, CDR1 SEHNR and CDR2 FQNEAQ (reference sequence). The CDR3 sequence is CASSPQAGNYGYTF. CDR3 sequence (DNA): TGTGCCAGCAGCCCGCAAGCGGGGAACTATGGCTACACCTTC.

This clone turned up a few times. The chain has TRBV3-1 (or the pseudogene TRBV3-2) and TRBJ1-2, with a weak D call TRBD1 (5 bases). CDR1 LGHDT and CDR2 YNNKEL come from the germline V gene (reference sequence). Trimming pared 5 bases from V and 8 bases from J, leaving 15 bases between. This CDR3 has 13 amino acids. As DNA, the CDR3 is TGTGCCAGCAGCGGGGCGCTGCAAGGCGGCTACACCTTC. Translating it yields CASSGALQGGYTF.

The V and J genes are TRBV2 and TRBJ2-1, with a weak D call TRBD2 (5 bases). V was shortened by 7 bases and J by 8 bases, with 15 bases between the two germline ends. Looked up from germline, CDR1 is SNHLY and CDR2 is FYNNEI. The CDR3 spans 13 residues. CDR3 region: CASTLNLRDEQFF. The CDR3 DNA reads TGTGCCAGCACTTTGAATCTGAGGGATGAGCAGTTCTTC. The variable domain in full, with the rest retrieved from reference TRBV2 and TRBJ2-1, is EPEVTQTPSHQVTQMGQEVILRCVPISNHLYFYWYRQILGQKVEFLVSFYNNEISEKSEIFDDQFSVERPDGSNFTLKIRSTKLEDSAMYFCASTLNLRDEQFFGPGTRLTVL.

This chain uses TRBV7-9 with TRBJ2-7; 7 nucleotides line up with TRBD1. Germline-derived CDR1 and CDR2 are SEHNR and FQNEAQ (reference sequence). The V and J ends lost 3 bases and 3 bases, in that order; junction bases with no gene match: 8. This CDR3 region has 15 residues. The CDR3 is CASSFGTVPFYEQYF. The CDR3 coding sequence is TGTGCCAGCAGCTTTGGGACAGTTCCCTTCTACGAGCAGTACTTC.

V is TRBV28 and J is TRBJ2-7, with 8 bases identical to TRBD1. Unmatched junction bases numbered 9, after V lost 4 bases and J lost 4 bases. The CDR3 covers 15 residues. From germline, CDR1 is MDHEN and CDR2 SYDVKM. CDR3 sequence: CASSSRTGRMYEQYF. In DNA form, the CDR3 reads TGTGCCAGCAGTTCGAGGACAGGGCGAATGTACGAGCAGTACTTC.